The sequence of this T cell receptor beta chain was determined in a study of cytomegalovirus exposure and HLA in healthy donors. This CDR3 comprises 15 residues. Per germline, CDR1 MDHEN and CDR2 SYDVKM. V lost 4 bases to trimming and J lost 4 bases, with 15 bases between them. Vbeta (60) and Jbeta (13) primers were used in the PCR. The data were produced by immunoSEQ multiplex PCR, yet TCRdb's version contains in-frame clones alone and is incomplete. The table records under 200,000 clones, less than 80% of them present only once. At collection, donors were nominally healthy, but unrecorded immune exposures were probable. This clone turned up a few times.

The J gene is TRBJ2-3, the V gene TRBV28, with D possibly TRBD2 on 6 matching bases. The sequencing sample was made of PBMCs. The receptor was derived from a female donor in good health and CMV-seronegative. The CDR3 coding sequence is TGTGCCAGCAGTTACCATCCTGGGAGGCCAGATACGCAGTATTTT. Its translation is CASSYHPGRPDTQYF. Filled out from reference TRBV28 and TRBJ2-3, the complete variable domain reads DVKVTQSSRYLVKRTGEKVFLECVQDMDHENMFWYRQDPGLGLRLIYFSYDVKMKEKGDIPEGYSVSREKKERFSLILESASTNQTSMYLCASSYHPGRPDTQYFGPGTRLTVL.